This T cell receptor (beta chain) originates from a study of T-cell reconstitution after alpha-beta-depleted transplantation in children. The study, taken as a whole, reports: Newly produced T cells mostly accounted for T-cell counts and diversity one year post-transplant. Roughly two months post-transplant, alpha-beta T cells reportedly originated from several hundred graft clones that had expanded. High day-60 TCRbeta diversity in some patients came from surviving recipient T cells and thymic progenitors.

TCRbeta library preparation incorporated unique molecular identifiers. Each CDR3 protein is one row after TCRdb ran MiXCR on the PCR reads. This repertoire shows approximately 85,000 distinct CDR3 sequences, around 16% found once; its top ten account for about 20%. Concerning this clonotype itself: Its antigen is undetermined.

The clonotype comes from a male patient aged 2 to 10 who had a stem cell transplant for acute lymphoblastic leukemia, so the T cells may come from the graft donor. This specimen was PBMCs, mostly from graft donor cells, taken 180 days after TCRalphabeta/CD19-depleted stem cell transplant.

CDR3 sequence (DNA): TGTGCCACCAGTGAAAACAGGGGGCTACGGACAGATACGCAGTATTTT. It specifies CATSENRGLRTDTQYF. The V call is TRBV24-1, the J call TRBJ2-3, with TRBD1 matching 9 bases. The V segment lost 4 bases and the J segment 3 bases; nucleotides outside the gene matches: 7. The CDR3 is 16 residues long. Germline-derived CDR1 and CDR2 are KGHDR and SFDVKD.